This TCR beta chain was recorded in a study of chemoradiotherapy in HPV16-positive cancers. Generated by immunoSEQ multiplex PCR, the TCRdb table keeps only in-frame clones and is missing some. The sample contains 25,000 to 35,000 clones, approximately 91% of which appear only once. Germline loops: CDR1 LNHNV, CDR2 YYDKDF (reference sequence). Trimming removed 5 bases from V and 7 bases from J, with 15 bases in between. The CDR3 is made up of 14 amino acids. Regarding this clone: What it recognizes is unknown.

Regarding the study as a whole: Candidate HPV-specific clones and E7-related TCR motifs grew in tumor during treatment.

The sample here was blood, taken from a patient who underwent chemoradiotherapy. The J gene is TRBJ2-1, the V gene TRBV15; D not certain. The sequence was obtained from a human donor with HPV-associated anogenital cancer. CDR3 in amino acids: CATSAGANWNEQFF. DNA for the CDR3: TGTGCCACCAGCGCAGGTGCGAATTGGAATGAGCAGTTCTTC.